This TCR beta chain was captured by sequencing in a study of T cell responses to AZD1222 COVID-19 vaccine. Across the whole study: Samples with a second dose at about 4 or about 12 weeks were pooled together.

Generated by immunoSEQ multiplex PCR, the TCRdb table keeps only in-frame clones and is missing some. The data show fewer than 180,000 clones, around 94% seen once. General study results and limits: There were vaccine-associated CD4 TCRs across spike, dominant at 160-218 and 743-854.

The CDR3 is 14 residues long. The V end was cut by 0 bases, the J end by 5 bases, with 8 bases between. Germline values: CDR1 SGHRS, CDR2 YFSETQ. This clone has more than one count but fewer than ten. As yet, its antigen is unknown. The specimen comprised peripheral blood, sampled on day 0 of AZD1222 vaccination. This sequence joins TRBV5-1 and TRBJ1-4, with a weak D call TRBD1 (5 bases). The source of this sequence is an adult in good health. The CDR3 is CASSLGGPNEKLFF. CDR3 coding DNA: TGCGCCAGCAGCTTGGGGGGCCCGAATGAAAAACTGTTTTTT. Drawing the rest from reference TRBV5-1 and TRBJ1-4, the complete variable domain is KAGVTQTPRYLIKTRGQQVTLSCSPISGHRSVSWYQQTPGQGLQFLFEYFSETQRNKGNFPGRFSGRQFSNSRSEMNVSTLELGDSALYLCASSLGGPNEKLFFGSGTQLSVL.